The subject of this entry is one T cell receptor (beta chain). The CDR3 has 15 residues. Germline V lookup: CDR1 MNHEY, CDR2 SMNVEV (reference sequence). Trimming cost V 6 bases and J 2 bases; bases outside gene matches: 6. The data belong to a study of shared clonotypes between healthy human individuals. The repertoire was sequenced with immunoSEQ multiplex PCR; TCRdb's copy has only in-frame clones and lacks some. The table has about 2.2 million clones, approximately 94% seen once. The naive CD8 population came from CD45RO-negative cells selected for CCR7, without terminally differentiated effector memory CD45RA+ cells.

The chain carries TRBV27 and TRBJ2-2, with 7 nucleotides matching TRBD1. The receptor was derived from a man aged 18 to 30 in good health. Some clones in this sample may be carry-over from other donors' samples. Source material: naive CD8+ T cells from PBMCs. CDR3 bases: TGTGCCAGCAGGGGACAGCGATATAACACCGGGGAGCTGTTTTTT. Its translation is CASRGQRYNTGELFF.